Presented here are 28 T cell receptor beta chains from one specimen sequenced in a study of blood T cell repertoires in COVID-19 (TCRdb year 2020). Library creation used the immunoSEQ multiplex PCR assay. The table comes from immuneACCESS by way of TCRdb, which keeps in-frame sequences with V and J called. Part of the clones is missing from these tables; in studies checked, under half for an unresolved V gene and the rest for unknown reasons. The sample contains 90,000 to 120,000 clones, approximately 88% of them found a single time. The top ten clones comprise roughly 6.6% of the sample. Sequencing was done on a sample of peripheral blood. The receptor source for this set is a man aged 45-65 years with active or convalescent COVID-19.

The chain recombines TRBV28 with TRBJ1-2; D is ambiguous. Trimming cost V 4 bases and J 6 bases, with 15 bases left between them. The CDR3 covers 14 residues. The germline CDR1 and CDR2 sequences are MDHEN and SYDVKM. CDR3 protein: CASSYLAGSNGYTF. CDR3 coding DNA: TGTGCCAGCAGTTACTTAGCCGGGTCGAATGGCTACACCTTC.

V is TRBV11-2 and J is TRBJ1-1; no firm D call. Per the germline V gene, CDR1 is SGHAT and CDR2 is FQNNGV. The CDR3 is 15 amino acids. V was pared by 1 base and J by 1 base, with 10 bases between. The CDR3 region is CASSLGIYGNTEAFF. CDR3 DNA: TGTGCCAGCAGCTTAGGTATCTACGGGAACACTGAAGCTTTCTTT.

This clone occurred once. The rearrangement joins TRBV27 to TRBJ2-2, with 7 positions matching TRBD2. V gave up 7 bases and J gave up 3 bases; unmatched junction bases: 14. The CDR3 length is 17 residues. Germline loops: CDR1 MNHEY, CDR2 SMNVEV (reference sequence). CDR3 amino acids: CASTPSYRDYYTGELFF. The CDR3 DNA is TGTGCCAGCACCCCATCCTACCGGGACTATTACACCGGGGAGCTGTTTTTT.

CDR3 DNA: TGCGCCAGCAGCTCAGGACAGGGAGACTATGGCTACACCTTC. It encodes CASSSGQGDYGYTF. This chain connects TRBV5-1 to TRBJ1-2, with 8 bases lining up with TRBD1. V dropped 3 bases and J dropped 3; count of bases not matched to a gene: 4. The germline gives CDR1 SGHRS, CDR2 YFSETQ. This CDR3 comprises 14 residues.

This chain links TRBV2 with TRBJ1-2; TRBD1 is a possible D gene (5 bases). This CDR3 spans 13 amino acids. Germline CDR1 and CDR2: SNHLY and FYNNEI. The V end was cut by 4 bases, the J end by 2 bases, with 8 bases between. The CDR3 sequence: CASSARQNYGYTF. In DNA, the CDR3 is TGTGCCAGCAGTGCTAGACAGAACTATGGCTACACCTTC.

The genes are TRBV5-6 and TRBJ2-3, with D uncertain. The CDR3 contains 17 residues. The V and J ends lost 0 bases and 2 bases respectively, with 16 bases between them. In germline, CDR1 is SGHDT, CDR2 YYEEEE. This CDR3 is CASSLDVWLTSTDTQYF. The CDR3 DNA is TGTGCCAGCAGCTTGGATGTTTGGCTTACGTCCACAGATACGCAGTATTTT. Supplemented by reference TRBV5-6 and TRBJ2-3, the full variable domain reads DAGVTQSPTHLIKTRGQQVTLRCSPKSGHDTVSWYQQALGQGPQFIFQYYEEEERQRGNFPDRFSGHQFPNYSSELNVNALLLGDSALYLCASSLDVWLTSTDTQYFGPGTRLTVL.

In DNA form, the CDR3 reads TGTGCCAGCAGCCAAGTACCACTAAATCCCTTTGGAGCCGGGGAGCTGTTTTTT. Translated, it gives CASSQVPLNPFGAGELFF. The V gene is TRBV3-1 (or the pseudogene TRBV3-2), the J gene TRBJ2-2; D is undetermined. This CDR3 comprises 18 residues. Germline lookup yields CDR1 LGHDT and CDR2 YNNKEL (reference sequence). With 1 base removed from V and 6 bases from J, the gap between germline ends came to 21 bases.

The chain is built from TRBV15 and TRBJ2-1, with TRBD2 identical over 11 bases. Trimming took 0 bases from V and 7 from J; bases not matched to a gene: 11. The germline V gene has CDR1 LNHNV and CDR2 YYDKDF (reference sequence). The CDR3 covers 18 residues. In DNA, the CDR3 is TGTGCCACCAGCAGAGATCGCCTGGGACTAGCGGTCCTTAATGAGCAGTTCTTC. This codes for CATSRDRLGLAVLNEQFF. Full variable domain (missing parts from reference TRBV15 and TRBJ2-1): DAMVIQNPRYQVTQFGKPVTLSCSQTLNHNVMYWYQQKSSQAPKLLFHYYDKDFNNEADTPDNFQSRRPNTSFCFLDIRSPGLGDTAMYLCATSRDRLGLAVLNEQFFGPGTRLTVL.

CDR3 nucleotides: TGTGCCAGCAGTTCCCATACTGCTGGCTACACCTTC. This codes for CASSSHTAGYTF. V is TRBV28 and J is TRBJ1-2, with D hard to call. Germline V gives CDR1 MDHEN, CDR2 SYDVKM. The CDR3 totals 12 residues. Trimming cost V 4 bases and J 7 bases, with 10 bases left between them.

CDR3 in amino acids: CASGPRDRRNGYTF. CDR3 sequence (DNA): TGTGCCAGTGGCCCCAGGGACAGAAGAAATGGCTACACCTTC. V and J are TRBV19 and TRBJ1-2; 7 bases map to TRBD1. The CDR3 extends over 14 amino acids. After removal of 8 bases from V and 6 bases from J, the junction contained 12 bases not matched to a gene. Germline V gives CDR1 LNHDA, CDR2 SQIVND (reference sequence).

V usage is TRBV6-6 and J usage is TRBJ1-5; a weak D match, TRBD1 (5 bases). The CDR3 loop spans 12 amino acids. Trimming stripped 7 bases from V and 5 bases from J, with 9 bases between. Germline CDR1 and CDR2: MNHNY and SVGAGI (reference sequence). The CDR3 reads CASTDSHQPQHF. CDR3 nucleotide sequence: TGTGCCAGCACCGACAGCCATCAGCCCCAGCATTTT.

The chain links TRBV20-1 to TRBJ2-7, with TRBD1 as a possible D gene (5 bases). Germline values: CDR1 DFQATT, CDR2 SNEGSKA (reference sequence). The CDR3 sequence is 15 residues long. V was shortened by 3 bases and J by 1 base, with 16 bases between the two germline ends. CDR3 in amino acids: CSASSSEKGSYEQYF. The CDR3 nucleotides are TGCAGTGCTAGTTCTTCCGAGAAGGGGTCCTACGAGCAGTACTTC.

The chain uses TRBV5-1 and TRBJ1-2; D perhaps matches TRBD1 (5 bases). The CDR3 loop spans 17 amino acids. Per the germline V gene, CDR1 is SGHRS and CDR2 is YFSETQ. Trimming stripped 4 bases from V and 2 bases from J, with 21 bases between. The CDR3 loop reads CASSQGAPGDLNYGYTF. The CDR3 DNA reads as TGCGCCAGCAGCCAAGGGGCCCCCGGCGACTTGAACTATGGCTACACCTTC.

The CDR3 protein is CATRGHTEDEKLFF. The CDR3 DNA follows: TGTGCCACCAGGGGACACACAGAAGACGAAAAACTGTTTTTT. The chain carries TRBV6-6 and TRBJ1-4, with a tentative D call TRBD1 (6 bases). Germline lookup yields CDR1 MNHNY and CDR2 SVGAGI (reference sequence). The CDR3 contains 14 residues. V was trimmed by 10 bases and J by 8 bases, leaving 20 bases between them.

The rearrangement uses TRBV3-1 (or the pseudogene TRBV3-2) and TRBJ2-1, with 12 bases lining up with TRBD2. With V trimmed by 1 base and J by 4 bases, 11 bases remained unmatched. CDR3 length: 19 amino acids. Germline assignment: CDR1 LGHDT and CDR2 YNNKEL (reference sequence). The CDR3 sequence is CASSQGWLAGGPGYNEQFF. The CDR3 DNA reads TGTGCCAGCAGCCAAGGTTGGCTAGCGGGAGGGCCGGGGTACAATGAGCAGTTCTTC.

The chain couples TRBV9 to TRBJ1-3; D is ambiguous. The CDR3 consists of 13 residues. V was cut by 3 bases and J by 0 bases, with 4 bases left in between. Germline assignment: CDR1 SGDLS and CDR2 YYNGEE. CDR3: CASSDSSGNTIYF. In DNA form, the CDR3 reads TGTGCCAGCAGCGACAGCTCTGGAAACACCATATATTTT.

The V and J genes are TRBV4-1 and TRBJ2-4; TRBD2 agrees at 13 bases. The junction had 9 bases not matched to a gene; V was cut back by 4 bases and J by 0 bases. CDR3 length: 19 amino acids. CDR1 and CDR2 (germline): MGHRA, YSYEKL. Here the CDR3 reads CASSPGLAGVSLAKNIQYF. CDR3 bases: TGCGCCAGCAGCCCCGGACTAGCGGGAGTTAGCCTAGCCAAAAACATTCAGTACTTC.

The chain joins TRBV14 to TRBJ2-4, with 9 bases aligning to TRBD2. V was clipped by 6 bases and J by 6 bases; unmatched bases: 3. The V gene's germline CDR1 is SGHDN and CDR2 FVKESK. The CDR3 totals 13 residues. DNA of the CDR3: TGTGCCAGCAGTAGCGGGAGTATAAACATTCAGTACTTC. Residues: CASSSGSINIQYF.

V gene TRBV3-1 (or the pseudogene TRBV3-2) combines with J gene TRBJ2-7, with 8 bases identical to TRBD1. CDR1 is LGHDT and CDR2 is YNNKEL in the germline V gene (reference sequence). The V and J ends lost 1 base and 6 bases, in that order; junction bases with no gene match: 2. The CDR3 is made up of 13 amino acids. CDR3 in DNA: TGTGCCAGCAGCCAAGTGACAGGGGCCGAGCAGTACTTC. Its protein is CASSQVTGAEQYF.

This chain connects TRBV19 to TRBJ1-5; perhaps TRBD1 as D (6 bases). CDR3 length equals 15 residues. The V gene lost 5 bases and the J gene lost 6 bases, with 17 bases spanning the gap. CDR1 is LNHDA, CDR2 SQIVND, per germline (reference sequence). This CDR3 reads CASSPPGHGVQPQHF. The DNA of the CDR3 is TGTGCCAGTAGTCCGCCGGGACATGGGGTTCAGCCCCAGCATTTT.

This clone has a handful of counts. The genes are TRBV7-8 and TRBJ1-4; D remains ambiguous. The ends were cut back, 3 bases at V and 3 bases at J, with 8 bases in the middle. The CDR3 has 14 residues. The germline V gene encodes CDR1 SGHVS and CDR2 FQNEAQ. The CDR3 region is CASSFGKPNEKLFF. The CDR3 DNA is TGTGCCAGCAGCTTCGGGAAGCCTAATGAAAAACTGTTTTTT.

This chain links TRBV5-4 with TRBJ1-4; TRBD1 aligns across 11 bases. The CDR3 is 15 residues long. V trimming: 0 bases; J trimming: 6 bases; junction bases outside the gene matches: 1. Germline CDR1 is SGHNT and CDR2 is YYREEE (reference sequence). CDR3 protein: CASSLGTGGYEKLFF. CDR3 DNA sequence: TGTGCCAGCAGCTTGGGGACAGGGGGCTATGAAAAACTGTTTTTT.

The table lists this clone with a few counts. This chain links TRBV6-1 with TRBJ1-2; maybe TRBD1 (5 bases). Trimming left V 1 base short and J 10 bases short, with 19 bases between. This CDR3 has 15 amino acids. Germline CDR1 reads MNHNS; CDR2 reads SASEGT. The CDR3 region is CASSEGGSGKTFYTF. The CDR3 DNA reads TGTGCCAGCAGTGAAGGGGGCTCGGGTAAGACTTTCTACACCTTC.

The chain combines TRBV25-1 with TRBJ1-6, with TRBD1 identical over 8 bases. Unmatched junction bases numbered 7, after V lost 3 bases and J lost 15 bases. The CDR3 covers 13 residues. Germline lookup yields CDR1 MGHDK and CDR2 SYGVNS. In nucleotides, the CDR3 is TGTGCCAGCAGTGACCCGGACAGGGATGGCCTCCACTTT. It codes for CASSDPDRDGLHF.

V gene TRBV7-8 combines with J gene TRBJ1-1; a possible D gene is TRBD1 (5 bases). Trimming removed 2 bases at V and 3 bases at J, with 22 bases between. This CDR3 is 18 amino acids long. From germline, CDR1 is SGHVS and CDR2 FQNEAQ. This CDR3 is CASSLSLLGGSWDTEAFF. Here the CDR3 DNA reads TGTGCCAGCAGCTTAAGCCTCCTGGGGGGAAGTTGGGACACTGAAGCTTTCTTT. Based on the CDR3 plus reference TRBV7-8 and TRBJ1-1, the full variable domain is GAGVSQSPRYKVAKRGQDVALRCDPISGHVSLFWYQQALGQGPEFLTYFQNEAQLDKSGLPSDRFFAERPEGSVSTLKIQRTQQEDSAVYLCASSLSLLGGSWDTEAFFGQGTRLTVV.

This chain joins TRBV5-1 and TRBJ2-7; D perhaps matches TRBD1 (5 bases). V was clipped by 7 bases and J by 3 bases, with 8 bases between them. The CDR3 length is 11 residues. Germline-derived CDR1 and CDR2 are SGHRS and YFSETQ. The CDR3 spells CASATGYEQYF. CDR3 nucleotides: TGCGCCAGCGCCACAGGCTACGAGCAGTACTTC.

V gene TRBV10-1 combines with J gene TRBJ1-1; tentatively, D is TRBD1 (5 bases). Germline V CDR1 and CDR2: WNHNN, SYGVQD (reference sequence). The CDR3 consists of 13 residues. Deletions cut 7 bases from V and 5 bases from J, with 14 bases between. Here the CDR3 DNA reads TGCGCCAGCAAACCGTCGGGGGGGACTGAAGCTTTCTTT. It translates to CASKPSGGTEAFF.

This chain connects TRBV28 to TRBJ1-1; no definite D call. Trimming took 2 bases from V and 1 from J, leaving 8 bases between them. The V gene's germline CDR1 is MDHEN and CDR2 SYDVKM. CDR3 size: 14 residues. CDR3 region: CASSLGLTNTEAFF. The DNA for the CDR3 is TGTGCCAGCAGTTTAGGACTCACGAACACTGAAGCTTTCTTT.